This T cell receptor (beta chain) was retrieved from a study of tumor and adjacent non-tumor tissue in lung cancer. The CDR3 length is 14 residues. The V end lost 7 bases, the J end lost 4 bases, and 17 bases lay between the germline ends. Looked up from germline, CDR1 is MDHEN and CDR2 is SYDVKM. No cell sorting was done before RNA was extracted from the tissue. Turning to this clonotype: One base away lies a much larger clone, so this may be a sequencing read error.

The library came from three nested PCR rounds adapted from ARM-PCR protocols. Each CDR3 protein is one row after TCRdb ran MiXCR on the multiplex PCR reads. The sample has some 120,000 distinct CDR3 sequences, approximately 66% seen once. The sequence came from a man in his thirties or forties with non-small cell lung cancer. This chain links TRBV28 with TRBJ2-7; the D call may be TRBD1 or TRBD2 (6 bases each). The sequencing input was lung tumor tissue. CDR3: CASTTGGTKYEQYF. CDR3 sequence (DNA): TGTGCCAGCACCACTGGCGGGACAAAGTACGAGCAGTACTTC.